A single sample gave rise to the 7 T cell receptor beta chains below, sequenced in a study of blood T cell repertoires in COVID-19. Sequencing was performed with immunoSEQ multiplex PCR; in TCRdb, only in-frame clones are kept and a portion is missing. Here the sample spans fewer than 350,000 clones, around 85% being singletons. The source material was PBMCs or T cells enriched from blood (not recorded which). The receptors were gathered from a woman aged 40 to 50 who had recovered from COVID-19.

V and J are TRBV9 and TRBJ1-2; 8 bases are shared with TRBD1. J was trimmed by 1 base and V by 4 bases; bases with no gene match: 6. This CDR3 comprises 15 residues. The V gene's germline CDR1 is SGDLS and CDR2 YYNGEE. The CDR3 loop is CASSSRTGFNYGYTF. CDR3 nucleotides: TGTGCCAGCAGCTCTCGGACAGGGTTTAACTATGGCTACACCTTC.

J is TRBJ2-7 and V is TRBV2; 7 nucleotides align to TRBD2. CDR3 length equals 17 residues. The V segment lost 0 bases and the J segment 3 bases; nucleotides outside the gene matches: 11. CDR1 and CDR2 (germline): SNHLY, FYNNEI. The CDR3 region has the DNA TGTGCCAGCAGTGAAGCGCTGGGGCTAGCGGAAAACTACGAGCAGTACTTC. Its protein is CASSEALGLAENYEQYF.

The rearrangement joins TRBV29-1 to TRBJ1-2; 10 bases fit TRBD1. This CDR3 region has 13 residues. V lost 7 bases and J lost 7; bases outside the gene matches: 9. The germline gives CDR1 SQVTM, CDR2 ANQGSEA. The CDR3, as DNA: TGCAGCGCAAAGGACAGGGGGATCGGTGGCTACACCTTC. This sequence encodes CSAKDRGIGGYTF.

The J gene is TRBJ2-7, the V gene TRBV5-1; 11 bases fit TRBD2. The germline CDR1 and CDR2 sequences are SGHRS and YFSETQ. The CDR3 covers 17 residues. V trimming: 2 bases; J trimming: 3 bases; junction bases outside the gene matches: 10. CDR3 region: CASSLGPQLAGVYEQYF. CDR3 DNA: TGCGCCAGCAGCTTAGGGCCCCAACTAGCGGGAGTCTACGAGCAGTACTTC.

V usage is TRBV5-1 and J usage is TRBJ2-1, with 7 bases aligning to TRBD2. The length of the CDR3 is 16 residues. Germline V CDR1 and CDR2: SGHRS, YFSETQ. Trimming at V came to 4 bases and at J to 3 bases, leaving 10 bases not matched to a gene. CDR3 amino acids: CASSPGGGSHYNEQFF. The CDR3 DNA is TGCGCCAGCAGCCCGGGAGGAGGCTCCCACTACAATGAGCAGTTCTTC.

J is TRBJ2-1 and V is TRBV10-1, with 12 bases fitting TRBD2. This CDR3 contains 15 residues. From germline, CDR1 is WNHNN and CDR2 SYGVQD (reference sequence). The V segment lost 8 bases and the J segment 4 bases; nucleotides outside the gene matches: 6. The CDR3 region is CASVKTSGRYNEQFF. The CDR3 DNA is TGCGCCAGCGTGAAGACTAGCGGGAGATACAATGAGCAGTTCTTC.

This clone turned up a few times. J is TRBJ1-2 and V is TRBV7-2; 7 nucleotides agree with TRBD1. This CDR3 spans 16 amino acids. Germline V lookup: CDR1 SGHTA, CDR2 FQGNSA. V was clipped by 1 base and J by 6 bases; unmatched bases: 11. The CDR3: CASSLVQLRGRDGYTF. Written as DNA, the CDR3 is TGTGCCAGCAGCTTAGTTCAATTAAGGGGGCGGGATGGCTACACCTTC.